A single sample gave rise to the 5 T cell receptor beta chains below, sequenced in a study of cytomegalovirus exposure and HLA in healthy donors. Both 60 Vbeta primers and 13 Jbeta primers went into the PCR. TCRdb keeps only in-frame clones here, not all; method: immunoSEQ multiplex PCR. In the table there are 150,000 to 200,000 clones, 81% of which are singletons. The material sequenced was PBMCs. These receptor sequences come from a woman in her late teens or twenties in good health and CMV-seronegative.

The chain recombines TRBV6-5 with TRBJ2-7; TRBD1 matches at 7 bases. CDR1 MNHEY and CDR2 SVGAGI come from the germline V gene. The length of the CDR3 is 16 residues. V dropped 0 bases and J dropped 0; count of bases not matched to a gene: 5. The CDR3 loop is CASSYSMTGSSYEQYF. CDR3 nucleotide sequence: TGTGCCAGCAGTTACTCGATGACAGGGAGCTCCTACGAGCAGTACTTC.

The chain carries TRBV5-1 and TRBJ2-6, with a weak D call TRBD2 (6 bases). CDR3 length: 17 amino acids. Between the trimmed V and J ends, which lost 5 bases and 0 bases, there was a span of 15 bases. Germline CDR1 reads SGHRS; CDR2 reads YFSETQ. DNA of the CDR3: TGCGCCAGCAGGCACTATGGCGGGAACTCTGGGGCCAACGTCCTGACTTTC. Protein product: CASRHYGGNSGANVLTF.

V gene TRBV28 combines with J gene TRBJ1-1; 9 bases match TRBD1. The V gene end was trimmed by 0 bases and the J gene end by 1 base; junction bases not matched to a gene: 6. This CDR3 is 17 amino acids long. CDR1 is MDHEN, CDR2 SYDVKM, per germline. The CDR3 bases are TGTGCCAGCAGTTTATGGGGGACAGGGCCTGCGAACACTGAAGCTTTCTTT. It is translated as CASSLWGTGPANTEAFF.

The chain couples TRBV18 to TRBJ1-6; no clear D gene. From germline, CDR1 is KGHSH and CDR2 LQKENI. Trimming took off 5 bases at V and 7 bases at J, with 9 bases between the two ends. This CDR3 contains 13 residues. DNA for the CDR3: TGTGCCAGCTCATTCAGTATCAATTCACCCCTCCACTTT. The encoded protein is CASSFSINSPLHF.

The gene calls are TRBV28 and TRBJ2-1; no reliable D call. The germline gives CDR1 MDHEN, CDR2 SYDVKM. Trimming took off 5 bases at V and 8 bases at J, with 7 bases between the two ends. The CDR3 has 11 amino acids. CDR3 in amino acids: CASSGPYEQFF. CDR3 DNA: TGTGCCAGCAGTGGGCCATATGAGCAGTTCTTC.